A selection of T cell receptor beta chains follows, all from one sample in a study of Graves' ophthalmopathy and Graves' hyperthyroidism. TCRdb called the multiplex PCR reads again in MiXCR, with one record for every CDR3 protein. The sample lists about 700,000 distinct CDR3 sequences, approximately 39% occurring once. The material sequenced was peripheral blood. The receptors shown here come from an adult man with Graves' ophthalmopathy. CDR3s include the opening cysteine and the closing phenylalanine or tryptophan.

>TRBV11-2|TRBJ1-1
CASSLDLRGQAFF
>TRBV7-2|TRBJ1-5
CASSSHAGTHQPQHF
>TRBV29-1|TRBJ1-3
CSVAIQGSRSGNTIYF
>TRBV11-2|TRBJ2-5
CASSQVGRAGETQYF
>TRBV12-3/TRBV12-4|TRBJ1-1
CASSLARRGITVNTEAFF
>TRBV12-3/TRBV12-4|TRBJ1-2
CASSLAGTVTF
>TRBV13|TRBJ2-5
CASSFRLTSGGADQETQYF
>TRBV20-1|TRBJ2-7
CSARLREYEQYF
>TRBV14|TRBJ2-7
CASSQTSGRLHEQYF
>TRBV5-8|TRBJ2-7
CASSFDKPDEQYF
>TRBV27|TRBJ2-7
CASSFIAGAYEQYF
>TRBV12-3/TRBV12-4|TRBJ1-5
CASRDAGNQPQHF
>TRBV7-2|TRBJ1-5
CASSLGRDRGRSWPQHF
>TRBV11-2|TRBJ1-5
CASSRQGHRDSNQPQHF
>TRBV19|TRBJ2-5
CASSIGHQETQYF
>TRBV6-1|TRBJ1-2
CASSYLTGPNYGYTF
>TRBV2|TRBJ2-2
CASISGMLDTGELFF
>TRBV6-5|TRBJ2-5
CASTETGGYETQYF